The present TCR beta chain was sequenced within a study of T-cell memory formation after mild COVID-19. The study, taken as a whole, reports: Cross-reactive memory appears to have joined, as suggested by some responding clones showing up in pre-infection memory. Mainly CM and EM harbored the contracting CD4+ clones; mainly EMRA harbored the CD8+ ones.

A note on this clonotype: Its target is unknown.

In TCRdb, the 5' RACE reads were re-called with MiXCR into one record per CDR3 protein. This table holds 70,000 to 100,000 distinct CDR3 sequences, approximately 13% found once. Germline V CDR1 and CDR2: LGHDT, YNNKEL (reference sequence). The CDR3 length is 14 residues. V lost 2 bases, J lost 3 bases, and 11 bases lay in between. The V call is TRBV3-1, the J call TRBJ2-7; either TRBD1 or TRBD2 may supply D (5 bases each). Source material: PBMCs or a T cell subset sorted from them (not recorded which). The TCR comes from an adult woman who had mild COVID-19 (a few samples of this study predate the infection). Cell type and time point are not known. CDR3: CASSQPGAHYEQYF. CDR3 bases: TGTGCCAGCAGCCAACCCGGGGCCCACTACGAGCAGTACTTC.